A selection of T cell receptor beta chains follows, all from one sample in a study of shared clonotypes between healthy human individuals. Assay: immunoSEQ multiplex PCR; the TCRdb copy retains only in-frame clones and omits some. The table has roughly 550,000 clones, around 95% seen once; the top ten hold 0.09% to 0.13%. Sequenced input: naive CD8+ T cells sorted from blood. The receptor set was obtained from a woman in her thirties in good health. The CDR3 runs from the conserved cysteine through the conserved F or W. Fields, in order: D gene, clone size, J gene, V gene, CDR3 DNA, CDR3 protein. D genes are given only for firm matches. Size tells how often a clone was seen (once, few, many) or the class of an expanded clone, and some rows leave it out.

d_gene: NA
abundance: NA
j_gene: TRBJ1-1
v_gene: TRBV27
CDR3nt: TGTGCCAGCAGTTTTGGGGGGAACTCTGAAGCTTTCTTT
CDR3aa: CASSFGGNSEAFF

d_gene: NA
abundance: NA
j_gene: TRBJ2-5
v_gene: TRBV27
CDR3nt: TGTGCCAGCAGTTTATTGGGGGCGGGGGAGACCCAGTACTTC
CDR3aa: CASSLLGAGETQYF

d_gene: TRBD1
abundance: NA
j_gene: TRBJ2-7
v_gene: TRBV7-9
CDR3nt: TGTGCCAGCAGCCCAGGGGGTGAGCAGTACTTC
CDR3aa: CASSPGGEQYF

d_gene: TRBD2
abundance: NA
j_gene: TRBJ2-1
v_gene: TRBV14
CDR3nt: TGTGCCAGTTCCCTCGTAGCGGGTCCTAACGATGAGCAGTTCTTC
CDR3aa: CASSLVAGPNDEQFF

d_gene: NA
abundance: NA
j_gene: TRBJ2-7
v_gene: TRBV19
CDR3nt: TGTGCCAGTAGACGGACACCGTCCTACGAGCAGTACTTC
CDR3aa: CASRRTPSYEQYF

d_gene: NA
abundance: NA
j_gene: TRBJ2-7
v_gene: TRBV27
CDR3nt: TGTGCCAGCAGTTTACGAGTGGGACGGGGCTACGAGCAGTACTTC
CDR3aa: CASSLRVGRGYEQYF

d_gene: NA
abundance: NA
j_gene: TRBJ2-7
v_gene: TRBV27
CDR3nt: TGTGCCAGCAGCTTTGGGCCCTCCTACGAGCAGTACTTC
CDR3aa: CASSFGPSYEQYF

d_gene: NA
abundance: NA
j_gene: TRBJ2-7
v_gene: TRBV30
CDR3nt: TGTGCCTTAACCGCCGGGACTGGGTTCTACGAGCAGTACTTC
CDR3aa: CALTAGTGFYEQYF

d_gene: NA
abundance: NA
j_gene: TRBJ2-6
v_gene: TRBV19
CDR3nt: TGTGCCAGTAGTATGTTCCACCTAATCCTCAGCTCTGGGGCCAACGTCCTGACTTTC
CDR3aa: CASSMFHLILSSGANVLTF

d_gene: NA
abundance: NA
j_gene: TRBJ2-1
v_gene: TRBV27
CDR3nt: TGTGCCAGCAGTTTAACCGGTCGTCTTGAGCAGTTCTTC
CDR3aa: CASSLTGRLEQFF

d_gene: TRBD1
abundance: NA
j_gene: TRBJ2-7
v_gene: TRBV5-6
CDR3nt: TGTGCCAGCACGGACAGGACCTACGAGCAGTACTTC
CDR3aa: CASTDRTYEQYF

d_gene: NA
abundance: NA
j_gene: TRBJ2-7
v_gene: TRBV27
CDR3nt: TGTGCCAGCAGTTTGCTCGAAGGCGAGCAGTACTTC
CDR3aa: CASSLLEGEQYF

d_gene: NA
abundance: NA
j_gene: TRBJ1-1
v_gene: TRBV6-5
CDR3nt: TGTGCCAGCAGTTACTCGTGGGGTGGAACCTCTGAAGCTTTCTTT
CDR3aa: CASSYSWGGTSEAFF

d_gene: NA
abundance: NA
j_gene: TRBJ2-3
v_gene: TRBV29-1
CDR3nt: TGCAGCGTTGAAGGAGGCAACACAGATACGCAGTATTTT
CDR3aa: CSVEGGNTDTQYF

d_gene: NA
abundance: NA
j_gene: TRBJ1-1
v_gene: TRBV6-5
CDR3nt: TGTGCCAGCAGTTTCGGGGGGGAAAGCACTGAAGCTTTCTTT
CDR3aa: CASSFGGESTEAFF

d_gene: NA
abundance: NA
j_gene: TRBJ1-2
v_gene: TRBV19
CDR3nt: TGTGCCAGTAGGACGAGACAGACTACTTATGGCTACACCTTC
CDR3aa: CASRTRQTTYGYTF

d_gene: TRBD2
abundance: NA
j_gene: TRBJ2-5
v_gene: TRBV7-6
CDR3nt: TGTGCCAGCAGCTTAGCGGGAGGGCCAGAAGAGACCCAGTACTTC
CDR3aa: CASSLAGGPEETQYF

d_gene: NA
abundance: NA
j_gene: TRBJ2-3
v_gene: TRBV7-9
CDR3nt: TGTGCCAGCAGCTCACCCACAGATACGCAGTATTTT
CDR3aa: CASSSPTDTQYF

d_gene: NA
abundance: NA
j_gene: TRBJ1-4
v_gene: TRBV21-1
CDR3nt: TGTGCCAGCAGCAAAGAGGGGGGCCGGCCATGGTTTTTT
CDR3aa: CASSKEGGRPWFF

d_gene: TRBD2
abundance: NA
j_gene: TRBJ2-1
v_gene: TRBV19
CDR3nt: TGTGCCAGTAGTCCGATGACATCGGGAGGATGGGATGAGCAGTTCTTC
CDR3aa: CASSPMTSGGWDEQFF

d_gene: NA
abundance: NA
j_gene: TRBJ2-1
v_gene: TRBV6-6
CDR3nt: TGTGCCAGCAGTGCCTGGGGGTTAGGCTCCTACAATGAGCAGTTCTTC
CDR3aa: CASSAWGLGSYNEQFF

d_gene: NA
abundance: once
j_gene: TRBJ2-7
v_gene: TRBV6-5
CDR3nt: TGTGCCAGCAGTTCAGGGGAGGGAAACGAGCAGTACTTC
CDR3aa: CASSSGEGNEQYF

d_gene: NA
abundance: NA
j_gene: TRBJ2-3
v_gene: TRBV7-6
CDR3nt: TGTGCCAGCAGCTTACGGAGAGGGAACACAGATACGCAGTATTTT
CDR3aa: CASSLRRGNTDTQYF

d_gene: NA
abundance: NA
j_gene: TRBJ2-7
v_gene: TRBV30
CDR3nt: TGTGCGTATGCTCCGGGACCAAACTACGAGCAGTACTTC
CDR3aa: CAYAPGPNYEQYF

d_gene: NA
abundance: NA
j_gene: TRBJ2-5
v_gene: TRBV7-9
CDR3nt: TGTGCCAGCAGCTTATTAGACACCACCCAAGAGACCCAGTACTTC
CDR3aa: CASSLLDTTQETQYF

d_gene: NA
abundance: NA
j_gene: TRBJ2-7
v_gene: TRBV7-9
CDR3nt: TGTGCCAGCAGCCCTTCTCCCTACGAGCAGTACTTC
CDR3aa: CASSPSPYEQYF

d_gene: TRBD2
abundance: NA
j_gene: TRBJ2-1
v_gene: TRBV29-1
CDR3nt: TGCAGCCCGATCTTAAGCGGGAGGGACAATGAGCAGTTCTTC
CDR3aa: CSPILSGRDNEQFF

d_gene: TRBD2
abundance: once
j_gene: TRBJ2-1
v_gene: TRBV27
CDR3nt: TGTGCCAGCAGTTTAAGGGCTGGGAGGGTTGGGGGTGAGCAGTTCTTC
CDR3aa: CASSLRAGRVGGEQFF

d_gene: NA
abundance: NA
j_gene: TRBJ2-7
v_gene: TRBV30
CDR3nt: TGTGCCTGGAGTGTTGGGTCAGGACAGCAGTACTTC
CDR3aa: CAWSVGSGQQYF

d_gene: NA
abundance: NA
j_gene: TRBJ2-1
v_gene: TRBV7-9
CDR3nt: TGTGCCAGCAGCTGGTTAAATGAGCAGTTCTTC
CDR3aa: CASSWLNEQFF

d_gene: NA
abundance: NA
j_gene: TRBJ2-3
v_gene: TRBV7-9
CDR3nt: TGTGCCAGCAGCTTAGCCGCTGGTGTTGCCACAGATACGCAGTATTTT
CDR3aa: CASSLAAGVATDTQYF

d_gene: NA
abundance: NA
j_gene: TRBJ1-4
v_gene: TRBV7-9
CDR3nt: TGTGCCAGCAGCTCATATACAGGGAAGGATGAAAAACTGTTTTTT
CDR3aa: CASSSYTGKDEKLFF

d_gene: NA
abundance: NA
j_gene: TRBJ1-5
v_gene: TRBV4-2
CDR3nt: TGTGCCAGCAGCCAACCCTATGACAATCAGCCCCAGCATTTT
CDR3aa: CASSQPYDNQPQHF

d_gene: NA
abundance: NA
j_gene: TRBJ1-4
v_gene: TRBV7-2
CDR3nt: TGTGCCAGCAGCTTAGGGTGGTTTGCAACTAATGAAAAACTGTTTTTT
CDR3aa: CASSLGWFATNEKLFF

d_gene: TRBD2
abundance: NA
j_gene: TRBJ2-1
v_gene: TRBV28
CDR3nt: TGTGCCAGCAGTTTAACAGGTCTCTCTCGGGAGGGAAATGAGCAGTTCTTC
CDR3aa: CASSLTGLSREGNEQFF

d_gene: NA
abundance: NA
j_gene: TRBJ2-1
v_gene: TRBV27
CDR3nt: TGTGCCAGCAAAAGGGACAATGAGCAGTTCTTC
CDR3aa: CASKRDNEQFF

d_gene: NA
abundance: NA
j_gene: TRBJ1-2
v_gene: TRBV28
CDR3nt: TGTGCCAGCAGTTTAGGGGGAGGGAACTATGGCTACACCTTC
CDR3aa: CASSLGGGNYGYTF

d_gene: NA
abundance: once
j_gene: TRBJ2-1
v_gene: TRBV29-1
CDR3nt: TGCAGCGTTGTCGTGGATGAGCAGTTCTTC
CDR3aa: CSVVVDEQFF

d_gene: TRBD2
abundance: NA
j_gene: TRBJ2-7
v_gene: TRBV6-5
CDR3nt: TGTGCCAGCAGCCAACGGGCTAGCGGCTCCTACGAGCAGTACTTC
CDR3aa: CASSQRASGSYEQYF